This TCR beta chain is from a study of T cells after posttransplantation cyclophosphamide. Notes on the study in general: Donor-recipient repertoire similarity was low at 1-2 months, rising over year one.

J lost 2 bases, V lost 1 base, and 2 bases had no gene match. This CDR3 is built from 15 residues. Germline lookup yields CDR1 LGHNA and CDR2 YSLEER. This clone was counted at least ten times. What it recognizes is unknown. TCRdb's copy holds only in-frame clones and misses some; the assay was immunoSEQ multiplex PCR. The sample shows some 40,000 clones, none of them appearing just once. The chain combines TRBV4-3 with TRBJ1-2; 9 bases are shared with TRBD1. Sequencing was done on a sample of PBMCs. This clonotype was sampled from a woman aged 50 to 60 in good health and a related stem cell transplant donor. The DNA of the CDR3 is TGCGCCAGCAGCCAAGGGACAGGGGAAAACTATGGCTACACCTTC. Protein: CASSQGTGENYGYTF.